The next 30 T cell receptor beta chains were all read from a single sample in a study of T cell changes during pregnancy in multiple sclerosis. Libraries were prepared by immunoSEQ multiplex PCR; TCRdb keeps only in-frame clonotypes and omits some of them. The sample lists under 55,000 clones; roughly nine tenths were seen once. The sequences come from CD8+ T cells from peripheral blood mononuclear cells, collected after pregnancy. Receptors originate from a female donor with multiple sclerosis, enrolled in a pregnancy study.

V is TRBV4-2 and J is TRBJ2-6, with 7 bases aligning to TRBD1. Trimming at V came to 1 base and at J to 0 bases, leaving 3 bases not matched to a gene. CDR1 is LGHNA and CDR2 is YNFKEQ in the germline V gene. This CDR3 has 17 amino acids. The CDR3 DNA reads as TGTGCCAGCAGCCAAGGGGACAGTAACTCTGGGGCCAACGTCCTGACTTTC. Protein: CASSQGDSNSGANVLTF.

The chain recombines TRBV27 with TRBJ2-7; a possible D gene is TRBD1 (7 bases). V was clipped by 10 bases and J by 2 bases, with 15 bases between them. This CDR3 is built from 13 residues. From germline, CDR1 is MNHEY and CDR2 SMNVEV (reference sequence). DNA for the CDR3: TGTGCCACCAGGAGGGGACAGACCTACGAGCAGTACTTC. Its translation is CATRRGQTYEQYF.

Here the CDR3 DNA reads TGTGCCAGCAGTGGCGGACAGGGGATCTATGGCTACACCTTC. This codes for CASSGGQGIYGYTF. The J gene is TRBJ1-2, the V gene TRBV6-1, with TRBD1 matching 9 bases. Germline-derived CDR1 and CDR2 are MNHNS and SASEGT. J was trimmed by 4 bases and V by 4 bases; bases with no gene match: 4. This CDR3 has 14 residues.

The chain couples TRBV9 to TRBJ1-2; D gene uncertain. Germline V lookup: CDR1 SGDLS, CDR2 YYNGEE. The CDR3 covers 13 residues. Trimming stripped 4 bases from V and 2 bases from J, with 9 bases between. Here the CDR3 DNA reads TGTGCCAGCAGCCCAGATCCGAACTATGGCTACACCTTC. Translating gives CASSPDPNYGYTF. Variable domain in full (rest from reference TRBV9 and TRBJ1-2): DSGVTQTPKHLITATGQRVTLRCSPRSGDLSVYWYQQSLDQGLQFLIQYYNGEERAKGNILERFSAQQFPDLHSELNLSSLELGDSALYFCASSPDPNYGYTFGSGTRLTVV.

The genes are TRBV27 and TRBJ1-5, with a tentative D call TRBD1 (6 bases). The V gene lost 6 bases and the J gene lost 1 base, with 13 bases spanning the gap. Per the germline V gene, CDR1 is MNHEY and CDR2 is SMNVEV (reference sequence). CDR3 length: 15 residues. This CDR3 is CASRTGIMSNQPQHF. Written as DNA, the CDR3 is TGTGCCAGCAGAACAGGGATTATGAGCAATCAGCCCCAGCATTTT.

V is TRBV9 and J is TRBJ2-1; 9 bases fit TRBD2. V lost 0 bases to trimming and J lost 6 bases; unmatched junction nucleotides: 4. This CDR3 region has 15 residues. Germline-derived CDR1 and CDR2 are SGDLS and YYNGEE. The CDR3 loop reads CASSVGGGAANEQFF. CDR3 DNA: TGTGCCAGCAGCGTAGGCGGGGGGGCTGCCAATGAGCAGTTCTTC. Using reference TRBV9 and TRBJ2-1 for the parts outside the CDR3, the full variable domain is DSGVTQTPKHLITATGQRVTLRCSPRSGDLSVYWYQQSLDQGLQFLIQYYNGEERAKGNILERFSAQQFPDLHSELNLSSLELGDSALYFCASSVGGGAANEQFFGPGTRLTVL.

The rearrangement links TRBV2 to TRBJ2-5; D call uncertain. V was pared by 3 bases and J by 2 bases, with 10 bases between. The CDR3 runs 14 residues. Germline CDR1 and CDR2: SNHLY and FYNNEI. The CDR3: CASSDWSLQETQYF. For the CDR3, the DNA is TGTGCCAGCAGTGATTGGAGTCTGCAAGAGACCCAGTACTTC.

This clone was observed a single time. The chain combines TRBV2 with TRBJ2-7, with D possibly matching TRBD2 (6 bases). Looked up from germline, CDR1 is SNHLY and CDR2 is FYNNEI. V was shortened by 6 bases and J by 3 bases, with 12 bases between the two germline ends. CDR3 size: 13 residues. The CDR3 sequence: CASSGTGDYEQYF. DNA for the CDR3: TGTGCCAGCAGCGGAACGGGGGACTACGAGCAGTACTTC.

The J gene is TRBJ1-5, the V gene TRBV6-1, with D possibly matching TRBD1 (5 bases). Per germline, CDR1 MNHNS and CDR2 SASEGT. The V and J ends lost 0 bases and 2 bases respectively, with 11 bases between them. This CDR3 region has 16 residues. The CDR3 here is CASSEAEGTGNQPQHF. CDR3 DNA sequence: TGTGCCAGCAGTGAAGCGGAGGGGACGGGCAATCAGCCCCAGCATTTT.

The rearrangement links TRBV9 to TRBJ2-7; weak D call: TRBD1 (5 bases). V lost 0 bases to trimming and J lost 0 bases, with 7 bases between them. In germline, CDR1 is SGDLS, CDR2 YYNGEE. This CDR3 contains 14 residues. CDR3 protein: CASSVGDSSYEQYF. The CDR3 bases are TGTGCCAGCAGCGTAGGAGACAGCTCCTACGAGCAGTACTTC.

The rearrangement links TRBV19 to TRBJ2-4, with D perhaps matching TRBD1 (5 bases). The V end was cut by 3 bases, the J end by 4 bases, with 10 bases between. Germline V gives CDR1 LNHDA, CDR2 SQIVND (reference sequence). The CDR3 totals 14 residues. DNA for the CDR3: TGTGCCAGTAGTATGACAGCGTCTAAAAACATTCAGTACTTC. Its translation: CASSMTASKNIQYF.

V gene TRBV9 combines with J gene TRBJ2-7, with a weak D call TRBD2 (5 bases). The CDR3 extends over 13 amino acids. In germline, CDR1 is SGDLS, CDR2 YYNGEE. V lost 3 bases to trimming and J lost 6 bases, with 13 bases between them. The CDR3 loop reads CASSASLAGEQYF. CDR3 nucleotide sequence: TGTGCCAGCAGCGCTAGTTTGGCGGGCGAGCAGTACTTC.

J is TRBJ2-7 and V is TRBV29-1; the D is unclear. Trimming cost V 0 bases and J 2 bases, with 8 bases left between them. Germline assignment: CDR1 SQVTM and CDR2 ANQGSEA. The length of the CDR3 is 13 residues. Written as DNA, the CDR3 is TGCAGCGTTGAAGATCGTAGCACCTACGAGCAGTACTTC. Translated, it gives CSVEDRSTYEQYF.

This chain connects TRBV7-6 to TRBJ1-4; D uncertain. Germline V gene sequence: CDR1 SGHVS, CDR2 FNYEAQ. This CDR3 comprises 15 residues. The germline V and J ends were trimmed by 5 bases and 2 bases, with 12 bases remaining between them. The CDR3 region is CASSPRERTNEKLFF. The CDR3 DNA reads as TGTGCCAGCAGCCCGAGGGAGAGGACTAATGAAAAACTGTTTTTT.

V usage is TRBV10-1 and J usage is TRBJ2-5; 7 bases line up with TRBD1. The J segment lost 1 base and the V segment lost 4 bases, leaving 0 bases of the junction unmatched. Germline V gives CDR1 WNHNN, CDR2 SYGVQD (reference sequence). The CDR3 has 13 amino acids. The CDR3 DNA sequence: TGCGCCAGCAGTGGACAGGGCCAAGAGACCCAGTACTTC. Translated: CASSGQGQETQYF.

The chain joins TRBV27 to TRBJ2-7; 7 bases align to TRBD2. CDR3 length: 15 residues. Germline V CDR1 and CDR2: MNHEY, SMNVEV (reference sequence). Germline trimming cut 0 bases from V and 0 bases from J; bases unmatched to any gene: 2. The CDR3 reads CASSLSWTSSYEQYF. The CDR3 nucleotides read TGTGCCAGCAGTTTATCGTGGACTAGCTCCTACGAGCAGTACTTC.

V gene TRBV15 combines with J gene TRBJ2-3; 9 nucleotides match TRBD2. Germline V gene lookup returns CDR1 LNHNV and CDR2 YYDKDF (reference sequence). This CDR3 has 14 amino acids. The V gene end was trimmed by 8 bases and the J gene end by 5 bases; junction bases not matched to a gene: 8. CDR3 nucleotide sequence: TGTGCCACCGCAGTGGCGGGGGGGCTAGATACGCAGTATTTT. Its translation: CATAVAGGLDTQYF.

This chain links TRBV27 with TRBJ1-4, with D possibly matching TRBD1 (6 bases). This CDR3 has 17 amino acids. Germline V gives CDR1 MNHEY, CDR2 SMNVEV (reference sequence). Trimming cost V 0 bases and J 5 bases, with 16 bases left between them. The chain's CDR3 is CASSLSWTEDSNEKLFF. As DNA, the CDR3 is TGTGCCAGCAGTTTATCTTGGACAGAAGATTCAAATGAAAAACTGTTTTTT.

The CDR3 reads CASAGLRISDTQYF. CDR3 DNA sequence: TGTGCCAGCGCGGGACTCCGGATCTCAGATACGCAGTATTTT. The chain recombines TRBV2 with TRBJ2-3; D possibly corresponds to TRBD2 (6 bases). CDR1 is SNHLY and CDR2 is FYNNEI in the germline V gene. The CDR3 runs 14 residues. V lost 8 bases and J 4 bases, leaving 16 bases between the germline ends. The whole variable domain, filled in from reference TRBV2 and TRBJ2-3, reads EPEVTQTPSHQVTQMGQEVILRCVPISNHLYFYWYRQILGQKVEFLVSFYNNEISEKSEIFDDQFSVERPDGSNFTLKIRSTKLEDSAMYFCASAGLRISDTQYFGPGTRLTVL.

This clone was detected a few times. This sequence joins TRBV19 and TRBJ1-5; a possible D gene is TRBD1 (5 bases). The CDR3 length is 16 residues. Per the germline V gene, CDR1 is LNHDA and CDR2 is SQIVND (reference sequence). Trimming pared 5 bases from V and 4 bases from J, leaving 18 bases between. The CDR3 reads CASSELMGLLNQPQHF. The CDR3 bases are TGTGCCAGTAGTGAGCTTATGGGACTCCTGAATCAGCCCCAGCATTTT. Full variable domain (missing parts from reference TRBV19 and TRBJ1-5): DGGITQSPKYLFRKEGQNVTLSCEQNLNHDAMYWYRQDPGQGLRLIYYSQIVNDFQKGDIAEGYSVSREKKESFPLTVTSAQKNPTAFYLCASSELMGLLNQPQHFGDGTRLSIL.

This chain connects TRBV9 to TRBJ1-2; 10 nucleotides match TRBD1. The CDR3 runs to 15 residues. CDR1 is SGDLS and CDR2 is YYNGEE in the germline V gene. V was pared by 3 bases and J by 8 bases, with 10 bases of the junction left unmatched. The DNA of the CDR3 is TGTGCCAGCAGCGGTAAGACAGGGGGCAGTGAAGGCTACACCTTC. The encoded protein is CASSGKTGGSEGYTF.

This sequence joins TRBV12-5 and TRBJ2-1; TRBD1 matches at 7 bases. Trimming removed 5 bases from V and 5 bases from J; junction bases left unmatched: 9. In germline, CDR1 is LGHNT, CDR2 FRNRAP. This CDR3 has 15 amino acids. The CDR3 spells CASGPTPRGNNEQFF. The DNA of the CDR3 is TGTGCTAGTGGTCCCACGCCCAGGGGGAACAATGAGCAGTTCTTC.

CDR3: CASSYSLGQETYEQYF. CDR3 bases: TGTGCCAGCAGTTACTCTCTTGGACAGGAGACATACGAGCAGTACTTC. The chain has TRBV6-5 and TRBJ2-7; 7 nucleotides line up with TRBD1. Per germline, CDR1 MNHEY and CDR2 SVGAGI. This CDR3 is 16 amino acids long. After removal of 0 bases from V and 4 bases from J, the junction contained 9 bases not matched to a gene.

This sequence joins TRBV29-1 and TRBJ2-2; D is undetermined. CDR3 length equals 12 residues. V was cut by 3 bases and J by 4 bases, with 6 bases left in between. Germline assignment: CDR1 SQVTM and CDR2 ANQGSEA. For the CDR3, the DNA is TGCAGCGTTGAGTCGGGCACCGGGGAGCTGTTTTTT. Translating gives CSVESGTGELFF.

V and J are TRBV5-6 and TRBJ2-7, with TRBD2 identical over 8 bases. Germline loops: CDR1 SGHDT, CDR2 YYEEEE. Trimming at V came to 6 bases and at J to 4 bases, leaving 9 bases not matched to a gene. This CDR3 is built from 14 residues. CDR3 nucleotide sequence: TGTGCCAGCAACGCTCGGGGGGGAGTATACGAGCAGTACTTC. Its protein product is CASNARGGVYEQYF.

The chain combines TRBV5-1 with TRBJ1-1, with TRBD1 as a possible D gene (5 bases). The V gene lost 0 bases and the J gene lost 9 bases, with 9 bases spanning the gap. CDR1 and CDR2 (germline): SGHRS, YFSETQ. The CDR3 loop spans 12 amino acids. CDR3 coding DNA: TGCGCCAGCAGCTTGGATCAGGGTAAAGCTTTCTTT. It yields the protein CASSLDQGKAFF.

The DNA of the CDR3 is TGTGCCAGCAGCTCGGGACAGGGATCTAATGAAAAACTGTTTTTT. Its translation is CASSSGQGSNEKLFF. The V gene is TRBV13, the J gene TRBJ1-4, with 9 positions matching TRBD1. The junction had 3 bases not matched to a gene; V was cut back by 4 bases and J by 3 bases. Germline V gene lookup returns CDR1 PRHDT and CDR2 FYEKMQ (reference sequence). This CDR3 is 15 amino acids long.

The CDR3 region has the DNA TGCGCCAGCAGCTTGCAAGCTAGCGGGGGGGCAGAGACCCAGTACTTC. Amino acid sequence: CASSLQASGGAETQYF. The chain links TRBV5-1 to TRBJ2-5, with 12 bases aligning to TRBD2. The CDR3 runs 16 residues. Germline V lookup: CDR1 SGHRS, CDR2 YFSETQ. The trim removed 1 base at V and 4 bases at J, leaving 5 bases unmatched. The whole variable domain, remainder taken from reference TRBV5-1 and TRBJ2-5, is KAGVTQTPRYLIKTRGQQVTLSCSPISGHRSVSWYQQTPGQGLQFLFEYFSETQRNKGNFPGRFSGRQFSNSRSEMNVSTLELGDSALYLCASSLQASGGAETQYFGPGTRLLVL.

The chain employs TRBV7-8 and TRBJ1-2; D is unclear. The CDR3 has 13 amino acids. From germline, CDR1 is SGHVS and CDR2 FQNEAQ. V was cut by 5 bases and J by 4 bases, with 11 bases left in between. CDR3: CASSDGSVYGYTF. CDR3 DNA sequence: TGTGCCAGCAGCGATGGGAGCGTCTATGGCTACACCTTC.

The chain carries TRBV19 and TRBJ1-1, with no clear D. The V gene's germline CDR1 is LNHDA and CDR2 SQIVND (reference sequence). The CDR3 covers 12 residues. The germline V and J ends were trimmed by 5 bases and 4 bases, with 8 bases remaining between them. CDR3: CASSPRSTEAFF. As DNA, the CDR3 is TGTGCCAGTAGTCCCCGCAGCACTGAAGCTTTCTTT.